These 10 T cell receptor beta chains were all obtained from the same sample, sequenced in a study of blood T cell repertoires in COVID-19. The protocol was immunoSEQ multiplex PCR, while the TCRdb copy is restricted to in-frame clones and leaves out a portion. Of fewer than 400,000 clones in the sample, under 90% were seen once. Material for sequencing was PBMCs or T cells enriched from blood (not recorded which). The receptors were sampled from a woman aged 25 to 39 who had recovered from COVID-19.

The chain joins TRBV6-1 to TRBJ2-2; 7 nucleotides match TRBD1. With V trimmed by 2 bases and J by 5 bases, 5 bases remained unmatched. The CDR3 spans 15 residues. Germline lookup yields CDR1 MNHNS and CDR2 SASEGT. The CDR3 reads CASSEQPQGTGELFF. In DNA, the CDR3 is TGTGCCAGCAGTGAACAACCACAGGGGACCGGGGAGCTGTTTTTT.

This chain links TRBV3-1 (or the pseudogene TRBV3-2) with TRBJ1-3, with D tentatively TRBD1 (6 bases). The CDR3 has 15 residues. Germline CDR1 is LGHDT and CDR2 is YNNKEL (reference sequence). Trimming removed 6 bases from V and 0 bases from J, with 12 bases in between. CDR3 nucleotides: TGTGCCAGCAGGAAACAGGGAAGCTCTGGAAACACCATATATTTT. As protein: CASRKQGSSGNTIYF.

The CDR3 protein is CASSLGRDRSHEQFF. Written as DNA, the CDR3 is TGTGCCAGCAGCTTAGGAAGGGACAGGTCGCATGAGCAGTTCTTC. The chain links TRBV11-2 to TRBJ2-1; 8 nucleotides agree with TRBD1. The CDR3 loop spans 15 amino acids. The germline CDR1 and CDR2 sequences are SGHAT and FQNNGV. V was pared by 1 base and J by 8 bases, with 7 bases of the junction left unmatched.

V usage is TRBV7-9 and J usage is TRBJ2-2; tentative D call: TRBD1 (7 bases). Germline V CDR1 and CDR2: SEHNR, FQNEAQ (reference sequence). This CDR3 contains 15 residues. Trimming stripped 4 bases from V and 6 bases from J, with 15 bases between. The CDR3 sequence: CASSSSAGGSGELFF. The DNA for the CDR3 is TGTGCCAGCAGCTCGTCGGCAGGGGGGTCCGGGGAGCTGTTTTTT.

The gene calls are TRBV6-2 or TRBV6-3 and TRBJ1-5, with D possibly TRBD1 on 5 matching bases. Germline V gene sequence: CDR1 MNHEY, CDR2 SVGEGT. This CDR3 comprises 15 residues. Trimming left V 0 bases short and J 7 bases short, with 13 bases between. CDR3 sequence: CASSYSTRRGQPQHF. Here the CDR3 DNA reads TGTGCCAGCAGTTACTCGACCCGGCGGGGGCAGCCCCAGCATTTT.

This rearrangement joins TRBV29-1 to TRBJ1-5; 7 bases are a match to TRBD1. The V segment lost 4 bases and the J segment 0 bases; nucleotides outside the gene matches: 3. This CDR3 has 14 amino acids. From germline, CDR1 is SQVTM and CDR2 ANQGSEA. CDR3 nucleotides: TGCAGCGTTGGATCAGGGGGTAGCAATCAGCCCCAGCATTTT. Translation gives CSVGSGGSNQPQHF.

This clone was seen a single time. V and J are TRBV18 and TRBJ1-4, with 11 bases that match TRBD1. This CDR3 has 16 residues. Germline-derived CDR1 and CDR2 are KGHSH and LQKENI. Trimming cost V 3 bases and J 8 bases; bases outside gene matches: 8. The CDR3 DNA reads TGTGCCAGCTCACCCGGACAGGGGGCACAGGCAGAAAAACTGTTTTTT. This codes for CASSPGQGAQAEKLFF.

The gene calls are TRBV30 and TRBJ1-6; TRBD1 might be the D (6 bases). This CDR3 has 18 residues. Germline loops: CDR1 GTSNPN, CDR2 SVGIG (reference sequence). Trimming removed 1 base at V and 1 base at J, with 17 bases between. This chain's CDR3 is CAWSALGAAGSYNSPLHF. In DNA, the CDR3 is TGTGCCTGGAGTGCCCTGGGGGCAGCCGGGTCCTATAATTCACCCCTCCACTTT.

This rearrangement joins TRBV28 to TRBJ2-4, with D maybe TRBD1 (5 bases). The V and J ends lost 2 bases and 7 bases respectively, with 12 bases between them. The CDR3 loop spans 14 amino acids. Germline CDR1 reads MDHEN; CDR2 reads SYDVKM. CDR3 residues: CASSLIGAENIQYF. CDR3 nucleotides: TGTGCCAGCAGTTTAATAGGGGCCGAGAACATTCAGTACTTC.

CDR3 residues: CASSLGSQSEAFF. CDR3 DNA: TGTGCCAGCAGCTTAGGTTCGCAGTCAGAAGCTTTCTTT. The V call is TRBV11-3, the J call TRBJ1-1; no clear D gene. V was pared by 1 base and J by 8 bases, with 11 bases between. The germline CDR1 and CDR2 sequences are SGHNT and YENEEA. This CDR3 is built from 13 residues.